This TCR beta chain was captured in a study of T cell repertoires in cytomegalovirus infection. Study results and limitations: Ex vivo, HLA-C-restricted CMV-specific TCR beta clonotypes prevailed over the rest of the response.

Many counts were recorded for this clonotype. Its target is not known. This CDR3 comprises 15 residues. Germline V gives CDR1 MNHNS, CDR2 SASEGT. V was clipped by 2 bases and J by 8 bases, with 15 bases between them. TCRdb called the reads again in MiXCR, with one record for every CDR3 protein. The sample consists of approximately 990,000 distinct CDR3 sequences, around 29% of them appearing once. This receptor was obtained from a human donor in good health (CMV status not recorded). Some clones in this sample may be carry-over from other donors' samples. This chain joins TRBV6-1 and TRBJ1-4, with D unresolved. Specimen: cultured CD8+ T cells from PBMCs, collected from culture after CMV antigen stimulation. This CDR3 is CASSEWVHAEEKLFF. CDR3 nucleotides: TGTGCCAGCAGTGAATGGGTCCATGCGGAGGAAAAACTGTTTTTT.